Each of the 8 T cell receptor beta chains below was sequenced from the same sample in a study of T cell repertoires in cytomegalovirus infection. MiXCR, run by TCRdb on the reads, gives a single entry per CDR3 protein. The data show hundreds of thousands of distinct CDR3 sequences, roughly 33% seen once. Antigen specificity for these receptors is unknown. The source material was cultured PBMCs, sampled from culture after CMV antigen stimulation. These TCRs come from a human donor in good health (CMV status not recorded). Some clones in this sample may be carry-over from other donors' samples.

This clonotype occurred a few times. The CDR3 region is CASSGAGPYRLGSDTQYF. CDR3 sequence (DNA): TGTGCCAGCAGTGGAGCTGGACCCTATCGTTTAGGCTCAGATACGCAGTATTTT. This chain links TRBV12-3 or TRBV12-4 with TRBJ2-3; D is undetermined. V lost 5 bases and J 4 bases, leaving 25 bases between the germline ends. The CDR3 is made up of 18 amino acids.

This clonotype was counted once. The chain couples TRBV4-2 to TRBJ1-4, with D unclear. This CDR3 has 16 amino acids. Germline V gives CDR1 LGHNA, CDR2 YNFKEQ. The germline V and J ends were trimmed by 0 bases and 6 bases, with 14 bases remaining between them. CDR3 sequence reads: CASSQDPTSWDEKLFF. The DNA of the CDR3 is TGTGCCAGCAGCCAAGACCCCACCTCATGGGATGAAAAACTGTTTTTT.

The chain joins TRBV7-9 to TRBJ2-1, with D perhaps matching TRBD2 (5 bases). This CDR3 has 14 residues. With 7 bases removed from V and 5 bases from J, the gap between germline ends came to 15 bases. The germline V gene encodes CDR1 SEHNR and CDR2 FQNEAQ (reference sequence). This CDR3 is CASNQNTGNNEQFF. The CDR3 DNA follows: TGTGCCAGCAACCAAAATACGGGGAACAATGAGCAGTTCTTC.

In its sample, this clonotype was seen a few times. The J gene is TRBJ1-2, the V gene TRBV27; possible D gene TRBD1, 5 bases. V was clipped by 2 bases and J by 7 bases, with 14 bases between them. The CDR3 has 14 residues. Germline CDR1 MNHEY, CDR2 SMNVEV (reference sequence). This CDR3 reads CASSLGYTGSGYTF. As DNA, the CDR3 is TGTGCCAGCAGTTTAGGATATACAGGCTCTGGCTACACCTTC.

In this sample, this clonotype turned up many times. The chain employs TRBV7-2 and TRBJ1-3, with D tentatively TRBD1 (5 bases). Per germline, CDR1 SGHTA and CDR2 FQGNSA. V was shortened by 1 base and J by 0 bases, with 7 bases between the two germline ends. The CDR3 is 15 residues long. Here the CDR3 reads CASSLDRTSGNTIYF. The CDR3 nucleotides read TGTGCCAGCAGCTTAGACAGGACCTCTGGAAACACCATATATTTT.

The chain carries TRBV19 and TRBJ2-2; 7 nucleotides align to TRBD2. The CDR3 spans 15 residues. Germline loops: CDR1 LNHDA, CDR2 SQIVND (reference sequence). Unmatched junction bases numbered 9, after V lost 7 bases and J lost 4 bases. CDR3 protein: CASNTAGALTGELFF. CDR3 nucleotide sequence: TGTGCCAGTAATACGGCGGGAGCGCTCACCGGGGAGCTGTTTTTT.

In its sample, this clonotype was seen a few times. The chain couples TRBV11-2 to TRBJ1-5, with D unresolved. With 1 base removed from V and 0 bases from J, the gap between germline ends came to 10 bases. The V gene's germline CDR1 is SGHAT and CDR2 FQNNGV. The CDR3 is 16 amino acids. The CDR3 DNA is TGTGCCAGCAGCTTAGTCCTGGGATATAGCAATCAGCCCCAGCATTTT. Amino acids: CASSLVLGYSNQPQHF.

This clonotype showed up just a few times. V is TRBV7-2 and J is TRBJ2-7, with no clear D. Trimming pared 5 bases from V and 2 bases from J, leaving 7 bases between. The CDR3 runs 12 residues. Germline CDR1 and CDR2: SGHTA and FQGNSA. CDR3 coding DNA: TGTGCCAGCAGCACTTACCCCTACGAGCAGTACTTC. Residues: CASSTYPYEQYF.